This T cell receptor beta chain was obtained from a study of T-cell memory formation after mild COVID-19. Turning to this clonotype: Its antigen is as yet unknown.

Findings and limits, study-wide: Memory from before infection featured some responding clones, which suggests cross-reactive memory joined. Clones shrinking from day 15 to 85 showed even CD4/CD8 mixes; later expanders tilted CD4+.

TCR alpha and TCR beta cDNA libraries carrying sample barcodes and UMIs were produced by 5'RACE using constant-segment primers. TCRdb re-derived calls from the 5' RACE reads in MiXCR, one entry per CDR3 protein. This sample has approximately 490,000 distinct CDR3 sequences, with roughly 22% found just once. V was pared by 0 bases and J by 6 bases, with 20 bases between. The CDR3 runs 18 residues. Germline V gene data show CDR1 as MGHRA and CDR2 as YSYEKL. The J gene is TRBJ2-2, the V gene TRBV4-1; the D gene is possibly TRBD2 (6 bases). Sequencing was carried out using PBMCs or a T cell subset sorted from them (not recorded which). The clonotype comes from an adult woman who had mild COVID-19 (a few samples of this study predate the infection). Cell type and time point are not known. CDR3 protein: CASSQDFLRGQRAGELFF. DNA of the CDR3: TGCGCCAGCAGCCAAGATTTTTTGCGGGGCCAACGTGCCGGGGAGCTGTTTTTT.